The 8 T cell receptor beta chains listed next were all sequenced from one sample in a study of identical twins. TCRdb independently ran MiXCR on the 5' RACE reads; one entry per CDR3 protein. The data show about 790,000 distinct CDR3 sequences, over 15% seen once. These data were likewise used in another study, on T cells expressing NK-cell markers.

The sample taken for sequencing was PBMCs. These receptors originate from a young woman in good health.

This clonotype was seen more than once but under ten times. The CDR3 nucleotides read TGCAGTGCTAGAGATCGCGGACAGGGGCAAGAGACCCAGTACTTC. Its protein is CSARDRGQGQETQYF. V gene TRBV20-1 combines with J gene TRBJ2-5; 9 bases line up with TRBD1. V lost 0 bases, J lost 2 bases, and 4 bases stayed unmatched. CDR1 is DFQATT, CDR2 SNEGSKA, per germline (reference sequence). The CDR3 runs to 15 residues.

The rearrangement uses TRBV7-8 and TRBJ2-1, with 7 bases fitting TRBD2. The CDR3 has 15 residues. CDR1 is SGHVS, CDR2 FQNEAQ, per germline. V trimming: 4 bases; J trimming: 6 bases; junction bases outside the gene matches: 9. The CDR3: CASSSQVGGVNEQFF. Here the CDR3 DNA reads TGTGCCAGCAGCTCCCAGGTGGGAGGGGTCAATGAGCAGTTCTTC.

The V gene is TRBV4-2, the J gene TRBJ1-2; TRBD1 agrees at 7 bases. With V trimmed by 1 base and J by 8 bases, 13 bases remained unmatched. CDR3 size: 16 residues. CDR1 and CDR2 from the germline V gene are LGHNA and YNFKEQ. In DNA form, the CDR3 reads TGTGCCAGCAGCCAAGGACGCACGAGGGGGCGCGGGGGCTACACCTTC. It codes for CASSQGRTRGRGGYTF.

The chain combines TRBV15 with TRBJ2-2; no definite D call. Germline CDR1 reads LNHNV; CDR2 reads YYDKDF (reference sequence). V lost 0 bases and J 5 bases, leaving 16 bases between the germline ends. The CDR3 sequence is 17 residues long. CDR3 in DNA: TGTGCCACCAGCAGAGATCGGGTGACGGTCGGAACCGGGGAGCTGTTTTTT. Translating it yields CATSRDRVTVGTGELFF.

As regards this clonotype: At one boundary the junction diverges from the germline segment, which might be a read error. This chain links TRBV5-1 with TRBJ2-1, with D unresolved. The CDR3 extends over 13 amino acids. Germline CDR1 reads SGHRS; CDR2 reads YFSETQ. This chain's CDR3 is CASSFFGYDEQFF. The CDR3 DNA reads as TGCGCCAGCAGCTTTTTCGGCTACGATGAGCAGTTCTTC.

V is TRBV7-8 and J is TRBJ1-6, with 8 bases fitting TRBD1. The CDR3 has 14 residues. Germline-derived CDR1 and CDR2 are SGHVS and FQNEAQ. Trimming removed 3 bases from V and 9 bases from J; junction bases left unmatched: 4. CDR3 nucleotide sequence: TGTGCCAGCAGCTTTGACAGGGGCGTTTCACCCCTCCACTTT. This gives the protein CASSFDRGVSPLHF.

V gene TRBV3-1 combines with J gene TRBJ2-7; a weak D match, TRBD2 (5 bases). CDR1 and CDR2 from the germline V gene are LGHDT and YNNKEL (reference sequence). Trimming removed 5 bases at V and 0 bases at J, with 11 bases between. The CDR3 is 14 amino acids. The CDR3 protein is CASSRPGYSYEQYF. CDR3 coding DNA: TGTGCCAGCAGCAGACCGGGATACTCCTACGAGCAGTACTTC.

The chain employs TRBV29-1 and TRBJ2-2, with 9 nucleotides matching TRBD1. The V segment lost 7 bases and the J segment 9 bases; nucleotides outside the gene matches: 6. The germline CDR1 and CDR2 sequences are SQVTM and ANQGSEA. The CDR3 is 12 amino acids. As DNA, the CDR3 is TGCAGCGCCACAGGGGGCCAAAGGGAGCTGTTTTTT. Its translation: CSATGGQRELFF.